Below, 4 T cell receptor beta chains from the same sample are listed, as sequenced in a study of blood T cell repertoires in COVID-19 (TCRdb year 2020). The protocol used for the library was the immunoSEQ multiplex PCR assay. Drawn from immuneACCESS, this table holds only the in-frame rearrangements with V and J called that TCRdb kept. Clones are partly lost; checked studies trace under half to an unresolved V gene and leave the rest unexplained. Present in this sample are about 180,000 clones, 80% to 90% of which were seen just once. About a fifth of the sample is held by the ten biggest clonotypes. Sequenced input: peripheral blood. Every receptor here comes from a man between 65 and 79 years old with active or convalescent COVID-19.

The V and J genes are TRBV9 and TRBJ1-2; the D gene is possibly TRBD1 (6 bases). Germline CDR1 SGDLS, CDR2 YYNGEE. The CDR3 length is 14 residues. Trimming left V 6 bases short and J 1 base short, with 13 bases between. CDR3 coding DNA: TGTGCCAGCACCCCGGGGGGGCTTAACTATGGCTACACCTTC. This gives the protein CASTPGGLNYGYTF.

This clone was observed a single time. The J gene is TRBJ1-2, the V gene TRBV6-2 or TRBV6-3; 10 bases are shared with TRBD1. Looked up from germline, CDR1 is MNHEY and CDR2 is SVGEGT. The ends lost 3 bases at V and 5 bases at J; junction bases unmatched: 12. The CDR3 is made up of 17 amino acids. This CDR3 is CASSYSGTGATSYGYTF. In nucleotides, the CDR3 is TGTGCCAGCAGTTATTCCGGGACAGGGGCCACCTCGTATGGCTACACCTTC.

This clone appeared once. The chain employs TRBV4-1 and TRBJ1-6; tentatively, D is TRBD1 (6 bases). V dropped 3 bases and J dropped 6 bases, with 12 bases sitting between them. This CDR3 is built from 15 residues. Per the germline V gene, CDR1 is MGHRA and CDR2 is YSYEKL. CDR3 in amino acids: CASSQGADFNSPLHF. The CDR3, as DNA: TGCGCCAGCAGCCAGGGGGCGGACTTTAATTCACCCCTCCACTTT.

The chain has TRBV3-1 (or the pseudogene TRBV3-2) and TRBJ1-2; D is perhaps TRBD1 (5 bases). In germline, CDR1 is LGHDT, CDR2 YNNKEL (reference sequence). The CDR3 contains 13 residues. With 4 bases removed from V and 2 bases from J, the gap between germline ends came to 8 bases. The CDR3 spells CASSRTPNYGYTF. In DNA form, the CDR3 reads TGTGCCAGCAGCCGGACACCCAACTATGGCTACACCTTC.